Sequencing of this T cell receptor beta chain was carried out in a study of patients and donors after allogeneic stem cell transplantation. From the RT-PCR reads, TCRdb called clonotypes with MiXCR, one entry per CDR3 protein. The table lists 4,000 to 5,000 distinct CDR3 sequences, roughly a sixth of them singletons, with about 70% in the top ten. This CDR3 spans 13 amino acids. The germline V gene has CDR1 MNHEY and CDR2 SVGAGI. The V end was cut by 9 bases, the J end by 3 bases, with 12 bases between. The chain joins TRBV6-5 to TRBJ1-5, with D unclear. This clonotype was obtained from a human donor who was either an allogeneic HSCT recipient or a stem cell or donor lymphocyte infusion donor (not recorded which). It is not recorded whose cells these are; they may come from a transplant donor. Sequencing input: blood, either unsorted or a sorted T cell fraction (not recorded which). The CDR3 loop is CASCREANQPQHF. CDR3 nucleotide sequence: TGTGCCAGTTGTAGGGAGGCCAATCAGCCCCAGCATTTT.